The subject of this entry is one T cell receptor beta chain. This specimen belongs to a study of blood T cell repertoires in COVID-19. Across the study: Researchers got acute and convalescent COVID-19 samples from the United States, Italy and Spain.

Sequencing used immunoSEQ multiplex PCR; TCRdb keeps in-frame clones, though not all of them. The sample holds approximately 350,000 clones, about 90% seen once. Per the germline V gene, CDR1 is SGHTA and CDR2 is FQGNSA. The CDR3 is 17 amino acids. V lost 4 bases, J lost 9 bases, and 9 bases stayed unmatched. This sequence originates from a woman in her forties or fifties with COVID-19, enrolled during active disease. The sample taken for sequencing was peripheral blood. This chain links TRBV7-2 with TRBJ2-1, with 16 bases that match TRBD2. CDR3 sequence (DNA): TGTGCCAGCAGCTCACCGGGACTAGCGGGAGGGTTAAGTGAGCAGTTCTTC. Translated, it gives CASSSPGLAGGLSEQFF.